The following is a T cell receptor (beta chain) sequence with its context. What it recognizes is unknown. With 9 bases removed from V and 7 bases from J, the gap between germline ends came to 31 bases. CDR3 length: 17 amino acids. The V gene's germline CDR1 is SGHVS and CDR2 FNYEAQ. This record comes from a study of cytomegalovirus exposure and HLA in healthy donors. Overall study findings and caveats: When a later analysis compared HLA-associated TCR beta chains with equally common others, the HLA-associated chains turned out to be more clonally expanded and to have lower generation probabilities. By a later analysis, the bulk of CMV-associated TCR beta chains appeared HLA-restricted.

The PCR ran on 60 Vbeta and 13 Jbeta primers. Generated by immunoSEQ multiplex PCR, the TCRdb table keeps only in-frame clones and is missing some. The sample carries about 88,000 clones, about nine tenths recorded once. This TCR was sampled from a man between 18 and 35 years old in good health and CMV-seronegative. Material: PBMCs. The chain carries TRBV7-6 and TRBJ2-7; the D gene is possibly TRBD1 (6 bases). This CDR3 is CARPCWPQPGHSREQYF. CDR3 sequence (DNA): TGTGCCAGGCCATGTTGGCCCCAACCGGGACACTCGCGTGAGCAGTACTTC.